Shown below are 13 T cell receptor beta chains from a single sample sequenced in a study of blood T cell repertoires in COVID-19. Only in-frame clones appear in the TCRdb table, and some are missing; sequencing was by immunoSEQ multiplex PCR. The sample shows 150,000 to 200,000 clones, over 80% of them seen only once. Sequencing input: peripheral blood. The source of these receptors is a man aged 25-45 years with COVID-19, enrolled during active disease.

Details on this clone: One junction end does not reproduce the germline sequence, and a read error may be involved. V usage is TRBV12-5 and J usage is TRBJ2-1; the match to TRBD1 covers 10 bases. CDR3 length: 13 amino acids. CDR1 and CDR2 from the germline V gene are LGHNT and FRNRAP. The CDR3 region has the DNA TGTGCTAGTGGTTTGGAGGGGACAGGGGCTCTCCTCTTC. This sequence encodes CASGLEGTGALLF. Supplemented by reference TRBV12-5 and TRBJ2-1, the full variable domain reads DARVTQTPRHKVTEMGQEVTMRCQPILGHNTVFWYRQTMMQGLELLAYFRNRAPLDDSGMPKDRFSAEMPDATLATLKIQPSEPRDSAVYFCASGLEGTGALLFGPGTRLTVL.

DNA for the CDR3: TGTGCCAGCAGCGCCCTCGGGAGCTCCTACAATGAGCAGTTCTTC. Translating gives CASSALGSSYNEQFF. The chain carries TRBV7-8 and TRBJ2-1, with D tentatively TRBD2 (6 bases). Germline CDR1 SGHVS, CDR2 FQNEAQ. This CDR3 has 15 amino acids. Trimming took off 5 bases at V and 0 bases at J, with 11 bases between the two ends.

The J gene is TRBJ2-7, the V gene TRBV4-2, with a possible D match to TRBD1 (5 bases). This CDR3 is 13 amino acids long. Trimming cost V 1 base and J 7 bases, with 11 bases left between them. The germline gives CDR1 LGHNA, CDR2 YNFKEQ. CDR3: CASSQARAGEQYF. CDR3 coding DNA: TGTGCCAGCAGCCAAGCCCGGGCAGGGGAGCAGTACTTC.

The CDR3 loop is CASSSGLYEQYF. The CDR3, as DNA: TGTGCCAGCAGTTCGGGTCTCTACGAGCAGTACTTC. The gene calls are TRBV6-5 and TRBJ2-7, with unresolved D. Germline-derived CDR1 and CDR2 are MNHEY and SVGAGI. This CDR3 has 12 residues. Trimming pared 4 bases from V and 3 bases from J, leaving 7 bases between.

V usage is TRBV29-1 and J usage is TRBJ2-3; D might be TRBD2 (6 bases). From germline, CDR1 is SQVTM and CDR2 ANQGSEA. Trimming took off 6 bases at V and 0 bases at J, with 13 bases between the two ends. CDR3 length: 14 amino acids. Written as DNA, the CDR3 is TGCAGCGTAATTAGCGGATTAAGCACAGATACGCAGTATTTT. Protein product: CSVISGLSTDTQYF.

The chain uses TRBV2 and TRBJ2-7; the match to TRBD2 covers 8 bases. Germline V gene lookup returns CDR1 SNHLY and CDR2 FYNNEI. There are 15 residues in the CDR3. V was pared by 5 bases and J by 2 bases, with 8 bases of the junction left unmatched. The CDR3 loop is CASSKTSASPYEQYF. The CDR3 DNA reads TGTGCCAGCAGTAAGACTAGCGCCTCCCCCTACGAGCAGTACTTC.

The rearrangement joins TRBV18 to TRBJ1-3; 7 bases map to TRBD1. The CDR3 has 18 amino acids. With 3 bases clipped from V and 0 bases from J, the junction kept 11 bases outside the gene matches. The germline gives CDR1 KGHSH, CDR2 LQKENI. In DNA, the CDR3 is TGTGCCAGCTCACCCATCCAGTCGACAGGGAGCTCTGGAAACACCATATATTTT. It yields the protein CASSPIQSTGSSGNTIYF.

The chain is built from TRBV6-5 and TRBJ1-6; TRBD1 might be the D (6 bases). The CDR3 length is 15 residues. CDR1 and CDR2 (germline): MNHEY, SVGAGI. Trimming removed 1 base at V and 6 bases at J, with 10 bases between. The CDR3 here is CASSYWTEGNSPLHF. The CDR3 DNA sequence: TGTGCCAGCAGTTACTGGACAGAGGGTAATTCACCCCTCCACTTT.

The chain employs TRBV27 and TRBJ1-6; D gene ambiguous. V lost 6 bases and J lost 6, with 15 bases in between. CDR1 is MNHEY, CDR2 SMNVEV, per germline (reference sequence). This CDR3 contains 15 residues. CDR3 region: CASRLRVGGNSPLHF. Written as DNA, the CDR3 is TGTGCCAGCAGATTGAGGGTCGGAGGTAATTCACCCCTCCACTTT.

This rearrangement joins TRBV5-1 to TRBJ1-2; no reliable D call. The CDR3 runs to 13 residues. Trimming cost V 2 bases and J 3 bases, with 8 bases left between them. Germline values: CDR1 SGHRS, CDR2 YFSETQ. CDR3 protein: CASSLRSDYGYTF. DNA of the CDR3: TGCGCCAGCAGCTTACGATCAGACTATGGCTACACCTTC.

This chain uses TRBV6-4 with TRBJ1-2; unclear D gene. This CDR3 spans 16 amino acids. CDR1 and CDR2 from the germline V gene are MRHNA and SNTAGT. Between the trimmed V and J ends, which lost 0 bases and 1 base, there was a span of 12 bases. CDR3 loop: CASSDSEVTYNYGYTF. The CDR3 nucleotides read TGTGCCAGCAGTGACTCGGAGGTCACCTATAACTATGGCTACACCTTC.

The rearrangement uses TRBV10-3 and TRBJ2-7; 14 nucleotides agree with TRBD2. CDR3 length: 16 residues. CDR1 and CDR2 (germline): ENHRY, SYGVKD. V was pared by 0 bases and J by 9 bases, with 7 bases of the junction left unmatched. The CDR3 reads CAISESGGLAGVRQYF. The CDR3 DNA sequence: TGTGCCATCAGTGAGTCTGGGGGACTAGCGGGAGTGAGGCAGTACTTC.

The chain is built from TRBV2 and TRBJ2-7; 8 nucleotides agree with TRBD1. The CDR3 runs 15 residues. V shed 6 bases, J shed 5 bases, and the junction held 12 bases outside the gene matches. Germline loops: CDR1 SNHLY, CDR2 FYNNEI. As DNA, the CDR3 is TGTGCCAGCAGACCCCGGGGACAGGTGGGGGACGAGCAGTACTTC. It codes for CASRPRGQVGDEQYF. Variable domain in full (rest from reference TRBV2 and TRBJ2-7): EPEVTQTPSHQVTQMGQEVILRCVPISNHLYFYWYRQILGQKVEFLVSFYNNEISEKSEIFDDQFSVERPDGSNFTLKIRSTKLEDSAMYFCASRPRGQVGDEQYFGPGTRLTVT.